These 15 T cell receptor beta chains were sequenced from one sample in a study of T-cell memory formation after mild COVID-19. Each CDR3 protein gets one entry after TCRdb re-called the 5' RACE reads with MiXCR. The sample yields under 650,000 distinct CDR3 sequences, more than 15% seen once. Sequenced input: PBMCs or a T cell subset sorted from them (not recorded which). These receptors originate from an adult woman who had mild COVID-19 (a few samples of this study predate the infection). Cell type and time point are not known.

The chain combines TRBV7-2 with TRBJ2-7, with TRBD1 matching over 7 bases. Germline V gene sequence: CDR1 SGHTA, CDR2 FQGNSA. Unmatched junction bases numbered 3, after V lost 1 base and J lost 6 bases. The CDR3 extends over 13 amino acids. CDR3 bases: TGTGCCAGCAGCTTAGGTCACAGGGGCGAGCAGTACTTC. It encodes CASSLGHRGEQYF.

This clonotype was picked up a small number of times. The chain combines TRBV20-1 with TRBJ2-2; D is perhaps TRBD1 (6 bases). Germline assignment: CDR1 DFQATT and CDR2 SNEGSKA (reference sequence). This CDR3 has 13 amino acids. V lost 5 bases and J lost 1, with 8 bases in between. CDR3 in DNA: TGCAGTGCTCCGGACAGGAACACCGGGGAGCTGTTTTTT. Translating gives CSAPDRNTGELFF.

V and J are TRBV12-3 or TRBV12-4 and TRBJ2-6; 8 bases align to TRBD1. The CDR3 is 16 amino acids. V lost 5 bases to trimming and J lost 2 bases; unmatched junction nucleotides: 5. In DNA form, the CDR3 reads TGTGCCAGCAGTCAATCAGGGGGCACTGGGGCCAACGTCCTGACTTTC. It yields the protein CASSQSGGTGANVLTF.

There are a few counts of this clonotype. The chain joins TRBV18 to TRBJ1-3; 12 bases match TRBD1. Trimming removed 3 bases from V and 7 bases from J; junction bases left unmatched: 7. CDR1 and CDR2 from the germline V gene are KGHSH and LQKENI. The CDR3 totals 16 residues. In nucleotides, the CDR3 is TGTGCCAGCTCACCGACCGGGACAGGGGGCGCGAACACCATATATTTT. Residues: CASSPTGTGGANTIYF.

For this clonotype: Compared with germline, one end of the junction differs, possibly owing to a read error. V gene TRBV11-2 combines with J gene TRBJ2-7; D gene uncertain. Germline lookup yields CDR1 SGHAT and CDR2 FQNNGV. The CDR3 runs to 13 residues. CDR3 in amino acids: CASSLEFPYEQYF. CDR3 in DNA: TGTGCCAGCAGCCTAGAATTCCCCTACGAGCAGTACTTC. Variable domain in full (rest from reference TRBV11-2 and TRBJ2-7): EAGVAQSPRYKIIEKRQSVAFWCNPISGHATLYWYQQILGQGPKLLIQFQNNGVVDDSQLPKDRFSAERLKGVDSTLKIQPAKLEDSAVYLCASSLEFPYEQYFGPGTRLTVT.

The rearrangement links TRBV6-2 or TRBV6-3 to TRBJ2-6; no firm D call. V was pared by 5 bases and J by 0 bases, with 5 bases between. Per the germline V gene, CDR1 is MNHEY and CDR2 is SVGEGT. This CDR3 is built from 14 residues. The CDR3 DNA is TGTGCCAGCAGTACAGTCTCTGGGGCCAACGTCCTGACTTTC. Translated: CASSTVSGANVLTF.

V gene TRBV2 combines with J gene TRBJ2-3, with 12 positions matching TRBD1. V dropped 11 bases and J dropped 3; count of bases not matched to a gene: 3. The germline V gene encodes CDR1 SNHLY and CDR2 FYNNEI. The CDR3 sequence is 13 residues long. For the CDR3, the DNA is TGTGCCGGGACAGGGGGCTGGACAGATACGCAGTATTTT. Amino acid sequence: CAGTGGWTDTQYF.

V and J are TRBV15 and TRBJ2-6; D ambiguous. With 0 bases removed from V and 0 bases from J, the gap between germline ends came to 3 bases. CDR1 and CDR2 (germline): LNHNV, YYDKDF (reference sequence). The CDR3 consists of 15 residues. The CDR3 DNA reads as TGTGCCACCAGCAGAGATCCCTCTGGGGCCAACGTCCTGACTTTC. Protein product: CATSRDPSGANVLTF.

This clonotype showed up just a few times. This chain connects TRBV5-1 to TRBJ2-7; TRBD1 matches 10 bases. The CDR3 is made up of 15 amino acids. V lost 3 bases and J lost 3; bases outside the gene matches: 6. Germline V gene sequence: CDR1 SGHRS, CDR2 YFSETQ. The CDR3 nucleotides read TGCGCCAGCAGCTCCCTGACAGGGGGCATCTACGAGCAGTACTTC. It is translated as CASSSLTGGIYEQYF.

This clonotype was seen just once. The gene calls are TRBV12-3 or TRBV12-4 and TRBJ2-3; D ambiguous. The CDR3 is 13 residues long. V was trimmed by 6 bases and J by 3 bases, leaving 10 bases between them. CDR3 bases: TGTGCCAGCAGATGGGCCGGGACAGATACGCAGTATTTT. Translating it yields CASRWAGTDTQYF.

This clonotype was picked up a small number of times. The chain has TRBV29-1 and TRBJ2-7; the D gene is possibly TRBD2 (6 bases). The CDR3 runs 14 residues. V was shortened by 4 bases and J by 3 bases, with 16 bases between the two germline ends. From germline, CDR1 is SQVTM and CDR2 ANQGSEA. The CDR3 sequence is CSVGTGTGGYEQYF. Written as DNA, the CDR3 is TGCAGCGTTGGTACCGGGACTGGAGGCTACGAGCAGTACTTC.

The chain links TRBV2 to TRBJ2-7; possibly TRBD1 or TRBD2 for D (5 bases each). Germline-derived CDR1 and CDR2 are SNHLY and FYNNEI. The CDR3 sequence is 12 residues long. Between the trimmed V and J ends, which lost 8 bases and 2 bases, there was a span of 10 bases. The CDR3 sequence is CASGMGAYEQYF. The CDR3 DNA sequence: TGTGCCAGCGGGATGGGGGCCTACGAGCAGTACTTC.

In this sample, this clonotype turned up a few times. This rearrangement joins TRBV12-3 or TRBV12-4 to TRBJ2-1, with TRBD1 as a possible D gene (6 bases). The V gene lost 4 bases and the J gene lost 5 bases, with 12 bases spanning the gap. The CDR3 is 14 amino acids. CDR3 sequence: CASSSGVYDNEQFF. The CDR3, as DNA: TGTGCCAGCAGTTCAGGGGTATATGACAATGAGCAGTTCTTC.

This clonotype was counted only a few times. The junction and the germline gene differ at one end; a read error may be behind it. This sequence joins TRBV29-1 and TRBJ2-7, with 12 nucleotides matching TRBD1. The germline CDR1 and CDR2 sequences are SQVTM and ANQGSEA. The CDR3 has 14 amino acids. The CDR3, as DNA: TGCAGCGTTGTGGGGACAGGGGGCTCCAACGAGCAGTACTTC. It translates to CSVVGTGGSNEQYF.

The chain uses TRBV18 and TRBJ2-6; D gene unclear. The CDR3 has 17 amino acids. Between the trimmed V and J ends, which lost 3 bases and 2 bases, there was a span of 14 bases. Per germline, CDR1 KGHSH and CDR2 LQKENI. The CDR3 sequence: CASSPVLETAGANVLTF. Here the CDR3 DNA reads TGTGCCAGCTCACCCGTTTTAGAGACGGCTGGGGCCAACGTCCTGACTTTC.